This T cell receptor beta chain was observed in a study of cytomegalovirus exposure and HLA in healthy donors (dated by TCRdb to 2016 to 2017). In terms of the full investigation: According to an earlier analysis of 550 to 750 of the donors, roughly 180 million T cells yielded 117 million unique TCR beta sequences and approximately 300 Gb of sequence data. An early release covering some 640 HLA-typed donors comprised about 290 gigabases of sequencing data and roughly 86 million unique TCR sequences. Among the approximately 430 genotyped donors, around 81% belonged to the genetic ancestry cluster associated with self-reported Caucasian donors. The study aimed to test whether signatures of past pathogen exposure could be identified by cataloging public T cell receptors. Using immunosequencing, the study profiled T cell repertoires from 640 or so subjects and related those repertoires to cytomegalovirus serostatus. Besides the first cohort of some 670 subjects, a separate validation cohort made up of 95 to 150 different subjects was used. To predict cytomegalovirus infection status, the study combined high-throughput TCR immunosequencing, statistical association of individual TCRs with disease status, and machine learning. To study patterns of TCR occurrence, a later analysis re-analyzed previously published TCR beta repertoires from 666 donors and added high-resolution HLA genotyping. Rather than using new phenotypic data, the later analysis identified candidate immune exposures from TCR beta sequences and from how often those sequences occurred across donors. To decide whether each TCR beta V gene segment behaved as functional or pseudogenic, an earlier analysis of approximately 620 of the donors relied on high-throughput TCR beta sequencing. Donor age, sex, ethnicity and CMV serostatus were compiled together with the repertoire data. A later genetic analysis took genome-wide SNP genotypes for 398 of the 666 donors and used that subset as a discovery cohort. Every repertoire in the discovery cohort had been generated on one and the same sequencing platform. HLA typing included class I and class II loci at four-digit resolution. The number of donors typed differed by locus, with roughly 620-630 for A, B, C, DRB1 and DQB1, around 500 for DQA1, over 600 for DPA1, and some 470 for DPB1. Because of strong linkage in the cohort, five DR-DQ haplotypes were treated as single units for association and clustering. Among some 410 genotyped donors of the cohort, an average of about 240,000 unique TCR beta nucleotide sequences were sequenced per donor, roughly 20% of them non-productive.

With regard to this clone: Its antigen is not yet known. Base qualities are not at hand, and no much larger clone is one base apart.

The library came from the immunoSEQ multiplex PCR assay. A mixture of 60 forward primers for TCR Vbeta segments and 13 reverse primers for TCR Jbeta segments was used in the multiplex PCR. The CDR3 region of rearranged TCR beta genes was amplified from genomic DNA by a multiplex PCR assay. On the Illumina HiSeq System, the amplified TCR beta libraries were sequenced as 87-base-pair reads. Per the authors' processing: In a later analysis, around 80 million unique TCR beta chains were counted across the roughly 670 repertoires, and approximately 11 million of these chains were shared by at least two donors. A nearest-neighbor algorithm error-corrected the raw reads and collapsed the reads into unique sequences, merging closely related sequences to remove PCR and sequencing errors. V, D and J gene segments were assigned by aligning CDR3 sequences to IMGT reference sequences. For a sequence to be retained, a match of at least six nucleotides was required to both a V gene segment and a J gene segment. Rearrangements were called productive when the CDR3 lacked stop codons and stayed in frame with V and J; all others were non-productive. CDR3 was defined by IMGT convention, running from the second conserved V-encoded cysteine to the conserved J-encoded phenylalanine. Sequences without an unambiguous match to a single V gene segment were excluded from the earlier analysis of approximately 560 of the donors. In an earlier analysis of approximately 500 of the donors, a V segment was called functional when productive rearrangements were above 56.7%, and segregating when the standard deviation between donors exceeded 5%. A statistical classification framework was developed to diagnose cytomegalovirus status using the catalog of TCR beta chain sequences. V and J gene assignment, in a later analysis, came from comparing TCR nucleotide sequences with IMGT/GENE-DB human TR gene sequences. A later analysis assigned CDR3 sequences and most-parsimonious VDJ recombination scenarios with the TCRdist pipeline. In a later analysis, every TCR beta chain was defined by the combination of its CDR3 amino acid sequence and its V-gene family, and reads without a unique V-gene family were dropped. To address suspected cross-contamination and a sequencing artifact, a later analysis removed around 600 highly shared, low-generation-probability nucleotide sequences. In a later analysis, a clonal expansion index was calculated for each public chain from normalized within-repertoire ranks of inferred template counts. In a later analysis, generation probabilities were computed using a VDJ recombination model fitted to out-of-frame rearrangements, and the results were checked against IGoR. A later analysis scored TCR-TCR, TCR-HLA and TCR-CMV co-occurrence with hypergeometric tests, applying a repertoire-size bias correction to TCR pairs. To estimate false discovery rates, a later analysis permuted the HLA or CMV assignments 20 times. A later analysis grouped co-occurring TCRs with DBSCAN, adding TCRdist sequence similarity when clustering within HLA-allele-positive subsets. Repertoires with fewer than 30,000 or more than 120,000 public chains, plus five repertoires with anomalous nucleotide sharing, were excluded from co-occurrence clustering. In TCRdb, the immuneACCESS table is reduced to in-frame sequences with V and J assigned. These tables do not hold every clone; where another copy was compared, an unresolved V gene accounts for under half, and the others remain unexplained. V, J and clone size reflect that table, while D and trimming were determined from the DNA. For this sample the table gives 150,000 to 200,000 clones, of which more than 75% were detected only once. Of the sample, approximately 1.4% falls within the top ten clones.

The CDR3 sequence holds 16 residues, the cysteine and phenylalanine included. Left in the record is the CDR3 DNA by itself, 48 bases read in frame from the first base. The trim is 0 bases for V and 3 bases for J, with a gap of 11 bases between the germline ends. The CDR1 and CDR2 encoded by the germline V gene (reference sequence) are LNHNV and YYDKDF. The cohort was made up of about 670 healthy bone marrow donors. Cohort members were all nominally healthy when sampled, although unrecorded immune exposures were likely present. The donor was CMV seronegative and was included in the group of 352 seronegative cohort members. A peripheral blood sample was provided by each donor, and peripheral blood mononuclear cells were used for TCR beta sequencing. Genomic DNA extraction from the blood cell samples was performed with the Qiagen DNeasy Blood Extraction Kit. What the authors observed across the whole study: In an earlier analysis of about 550 of the donors, most TCR beta V segments were observed in productive rearrangements about 90% or about 30% of the time, broadly matching IMGT annotations. Sequencing depth was assumed to be roughly uniform across donors in the presence/absence analyses, though that assumption may not hold. Across donors, most TCR sequences were observed very rarely, whereas some public TCRs were present in many individuals. When HLA alleles, especially DR and DQ, strongly co-occurred, attributing TCR associations to individual alleles was difficult. A total of fewer than 200 TCR beta chains were listed by the study as associated with cytomegalovirus. A later analysis reported that several top co-occurrence clusters appeared linked to parvovirus B19, influenza, CMV and Epstein-Barr virus. Some IMGT-functional V segments, including TRBV6-2 and TRBV6-3, could not be distinguished by the 87-base-pair reads and were therefore excluded. Immune exposure information for the cohort was limited to CMV serostatus. This cohort had only TCR beta chains sequenced, and the lack of alpha or paired-chain data limited which features could be detected. Because HLA typing was unavailable for some donors at each locus, only the typed subset was used in association tests. The earlier analysis of some 560 of the donors excluded 15 to 20 rarely observed V segments, including chromosome 9 orphons, because counts were too low. A further reported finding was that TCR beta sequences accurately predicted the HLA-A and HLA-B alleles for most subjects in the first cohort. A later analysis associated about 17,000 TCR beta sequences with specific HLA alleles at a false discovery rate of 0.05. The classifier was reported to diagnose cytomegalovirus status with high specificity and sensitivity in both the original cohort and the validation cohort. A cluster of highly shared sequence variants was judged likely to be a technical artifact of the sequencing pipeline. In a later analysis, most CMV-associated TCR beta chains were found to appear HLA-restricted, with HLA associations seemingly driven largely by CMV exposure. According to the authors, the approach could potentially be generalized to other disease states and immunological phenotypes. In a later analysis, TCR association rates were found to vary across HLA loci, with the most associated TCRs seen for DRB1 alleles and the fewest for HLA-C alleles. In vitro tests confirmed that three of the cytomegalovirus-associated TCR beta chains recognize cytomegalovirus antigens. In a later genetic analysis, fewer N-insertions in productive TCRs were reported among donors in an Asian-associated ancestry cluster than the roughly 700-donor mean. In a later analysis, HLA-associated TCR beta chains were found to be more clonally expanded and to have lower generation probabilities than equally common non-associated chains. Correlated functional status among segregating V segments might reflect linkage disequilibrium, but an unknown experimental factor could not be ruled out. In a later genetic analysis, a missense DCLRE1C variant was associated with V-gene and J-gene trimming of TCR beta chains, and the association was replicated in an independent cohort.

The sequence links TRBV15 to TRBJ1-4; a tentative D match to TRBD1 spans 5 bases. Sequenced: PBMCs. The clonotype originates from a man between 40 and 49 years old in good health and CMV-seronegative. The DNA sequence reads TGTGCCACCAGCAGAGATTATTTAGGGGCTAATGAAAAACTGTTTTTT. Translated, it gives CATSRDYLGANEKLFF.